This T cell receptor (beta chain) derives from a study of graft-versus-host responses after intestinal transplantation. This CDR3 has 15 residues. Trimming took off 5 bases at V and 0 bases at J, with 11 bases between the two ends. The germline V gene encodes CDR1 MNHEY and CDR2 SMNVEV (reference sequence). A note on this clone: Its antigen is not known.

Produced via immunoSEQ multiplex PCR; TCRdb's table is partial and in-frame only. The sample records fewer than 95,000 clones, just under 95% being singletons. This TCR was sampled from a human donor who received an intestinal transplant. V and J are TRBV27 and TRBJ2-1, with D maybe TRBD1 (6 bases). The source was unstimulated CD8+ T cells sorted from spleen or lymph node cells, collected before intestinal transplant. CDR3 protein: CASSLLDSSYNEQFF. The CDR3 nucleotides read TGTGCCAGCAGTCTCCTGGACAGCTCCTACAATGAGCAGTTCTTC.